This T cell receptor (beta chain) is from a study of shared clonotypes between healthy human individuals. Study results and limitations: Around 5% was the fraction of naive CD4 clonotypes found shared across a few donors. Tissues were not sampled, only blood, and their repertoires likely differ.

V lost 2 bases and J lost 4, with 14 bases in between. The CDR3 sequence is 15 residues long. Germline lookup yields CDR1 LNHNV and CDR2 YYDKDF (reference sequence). The repertoire was sequenced with immunoSEQ multiplex PCR; TCRdb's copy has only in-frame clones and lacks some. The data contain hundreds of thousands of clones, less than 85% of them singletons. This clone has at least ten counts. Antigen: not known. The receptor was derived from a woman aged 25 to 39 in good health. This sequence joins TRBV15 and TRBJ2-5, with D possibly TRBD1 on 5 matching bases. What was sequenced was memory CD4+ T cells sorted from blood. Regarding subset: CD45RA-negative fraction. The DNA for the CDR3 is TGTGCCACCAGCAGAAACAGGTTATTAGGAGAGACCCAGTACTTC. It is translated as CATSRNRLLGETQYF.